Below, 13 T cell receptor beta chains from the same sample are listed, as sequenced in a study of T cells after yellow fever vaccination. Via MiXCR, TCRdb re-called the 5' RACE reads, giving one row per CDR3 protein. The table lists about 300,000 distinct CDR3 sequences, roughly 8.7% of them singletons, with 3% to 4% in the top ten. This sample comprised CD4+ T cells sorted from PBMCs, obtained 5 days after the yellow fever booster vaccination. All receptors derive from a young man who received the YFV17D yellow fever vaccine.

The chain joins TRBV19 to TRBJ1-2; D call uncertain. The CDR3 extends over 13 amino acids. Trimming left V 1 base short and J 5 bases short, with 8 bases between. Germline V gives CDR1 LNHDA, CDR2 SQIVND (reference sequence). CDR3 residues: CASSIGGGYGYTF. The CDR3 nucleotides read TGTGCCAGTAGTATAGGAGGTGGTTATGGCTACACCTTC.

This clonotype has at least ten counts. This chain uses TRBV2 with TRBJ1-2, with D perhaps TRBD1 (6 bases). The CDR3 extends over 13 amino acids. The germline V gene encodes CDR1 SNHLY and CDR2 FYNNEI. Trimming removed 4 bases at V and 2 bases at J, with 8 bases between. CDR3 DNA: TGTGCCAGCAGTGCCGACAGGAACTATGGCTACACCTTC. Its translation: CASSADRNYGYTF.

The sample holds a few counts of this clonotype. The chain is built from TRBV9 and TRBJ2-6; D might be TRBD1 or TRBD2, each matching 6 bases. Germline V gene data show CDR1 as SGDLS and CDR2 as YYNGEE. Deletions cut 0 bases from V and 0 bases from J, with 7 bases between. CDR3 length equals 16 residues. The CDR3 is CASSVEGGSGANVLTF. The CDR3 DNA follows: TGTGCCAGCAGCGTAGAGGGGGGCTCTGGGGCCAACGTCCTGACTTTC.

This clonotype was counted at least ten times. The chain recombines TRBV5-1 with TRBJ2-5, with TRBD2 matching 12 bases. Germline V lookup: CDR1 SGHRS, CDR2 YFSETQ. This CDR3 is built from 16 residues. V was pared by 0 bases and J by 2 bases, with 2 bases of the junction left unmatched. The CDR3 DNA sequence: TGCGCCAGCAGCTTGGGACTAGCGGGGGCGCAAGAGACCCAGTACTTC. This translates into CASSLGLAGAQETQYF.

Here the CDR3 DNA reads TGTGCCAGCAGCCCCAGACAGGGGTTAGAGCAGTACTTC. Its translation: CASSPRQGLEQYF. This chain links TRBV27 with TRBJ2-7; 8 positions match TRBD1. The CDR3 is 13 residues long. The V gene end was trimmed by 6 bases and the J gene end by 7 bases; junction bases not matched to a gene: 8. Germline V CDR1 and CDR2: MNHEY, SMNVEV (reference sequence).

This clonotype appeared many times. The chain couples TRBV6-1 to TRBJ2-7; D gene uncertain. Germline assignment: CDR1 MNHNS and CDR2 SASEGT. This CDR3 region has 12 residues. V was trimmed by 5 bases and J by 6 bases, leaving 11 bases between them. This CDR3 is CASSPEGREQYV. The CDR3 DNA follows: TGTGCCAGCAGTCCCGAAGGGCGCGAGCAGTACGTC.

This clonotype was found a few times. V and J are TRBV5-6 and TRBJ1-2; D is possibly TRBD1 (6 bases). The CDR3 is 14 residues long. CDR1 is SGHDT, CDR2 YYEEEE, per germline. Between the trimmed V and J ends, which lost 2 bases and 4 bases, there was a span of 12 bases. The CDR3 here is CASSLPRGPYGYTF. CDR3 nucleotide sequence: TGTGCCAGCAGCTTACCCAGGGGCCCCTATGGCTACACCTTC.

This clonotype was observed a few times. The V and J genes are TRBV5-1 and TRBJ1-1, with D perhaps matching TRBD1 (6 bases). This CDR3 is built from 16 residues. The germline V gene has CDR1 SGHRS and CDR2 YFSETQ. Trimming shortened V by 4 bases and J by 3 bases, and 19 bases separated the two germline ends. In DNA form, the CDR3 reads TGCGCCAGCAGCCCCGGGGCGGGGGCTGTCGACACTGAAGCTTTCTTT. Encoded protein: CASSPGAGAVDTEAFF.

V and J are TRBV5-6 and TRBJ1-2; the D gene is possibly TRBD1 (5 bases). The V gene lost 4 bases and the J gene lost 7 bases, with 20 bases spanning the gap. The germline gives CDR1 SGHDT, CDR2 YYEEEE. This CDR3 is 15 amino acids long. CDR3 sequence reads: CASSTALRGYSGYTF. For the CDR3, the DNA is TGTGCCAGCAGCACGGCCCTACGGGGGTATAGTGGCTACACCTTC. Based on the CDR3 plus reference TRBV5-6 and TRBJ1-2, the full variable domain is DAGVTQSPTHLIKTRGQQVTLRCSPKSGHDTVSWYQQALGQGPQFIFQYYEEEERQRGNFPDRFSGHQFPNYSSELNVNALLLGDSALYLCASSTALRGYSGYTFGSGTRLTVV.

The chain couples TRBV7-2 to TRBJ2-3; 11 nucleotides match TRBD2. The germline CDR1 and CDR2 sequences are SGHTA and FQGNSA. The CDR3 loop spans 16 amino acids. The V gene end was trimmed by 6 bases and the J gene end by 3 bases; junction bases not matched to a gene: 8. For the CDR3, the DNA is TGTGCCAGCAGATACCTAGCGGGGGGTCGAACAGATACGCAGTATTTT. Protein product: CASRYLAGGRTDTQYF.

This clonotype was detected many times. This chain joins TRBV5-1 and TRBJ2-1; 8 positions match TRBD1. Germline V CDR1 and CDR2: SGHRS, YFSETQ. V shed 4 bases and J 0 bases; nucleotides not matched to a gene: 9. The CDR3 is 17 residues long. The CDR3 reads CASSTGQGSSSYNEQFF. The DNA of the CDR3 is TGCGCCAGCAGCACAGGACAGGGATCAAGCTCCTACAATGAGCAGTTCTTC.

As concerns this clonotype: This may come from a read error, since a much larger clone is one base off. The V and J genes are TRBV18 and TRBJ1-2, with D uncertain. The germline V gene encodes CDR1 KGHSH and CDR2 LQKENI. CDR3 size: 14 residues. V dropped 3 bases and J dropped 8 bases, with 16 bases sitting between them. Here the CDR3 DNA reads TGTGCCAGCTCACCTAATGGACTGGGTGGAGGCTACACCTTC. Its translation: CASSPNGLGGGYTF.

This clonotype was counted only a few times. The chain is built from TRBV18 and TRBJ1-2; D remains ambiguous. The V gene's germline CDR1 is KGHSH and CDR2 LQKENI. There are 15 residues in the CDR3. V lost 2 bases, J lost 4 bases, and 14 bases lay in between. The CDR3, as DNA: TGTGCCAGCTCACCATCTGCCGACGGAAGCTATGGCTACACCTTC. Translation: CASSPSADGSYGYTF.